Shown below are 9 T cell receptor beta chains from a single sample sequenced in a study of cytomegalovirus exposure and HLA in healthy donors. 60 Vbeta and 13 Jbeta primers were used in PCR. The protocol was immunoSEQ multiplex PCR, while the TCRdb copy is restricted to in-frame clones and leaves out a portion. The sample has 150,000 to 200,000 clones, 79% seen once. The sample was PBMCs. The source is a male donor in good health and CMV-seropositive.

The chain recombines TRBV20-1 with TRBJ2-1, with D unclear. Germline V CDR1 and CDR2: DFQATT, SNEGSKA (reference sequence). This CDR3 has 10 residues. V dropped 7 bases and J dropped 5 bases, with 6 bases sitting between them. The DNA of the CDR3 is TGCAGTGGCGATGACAATGAGCAGTTCTTC. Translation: CSGDDNEQFF.

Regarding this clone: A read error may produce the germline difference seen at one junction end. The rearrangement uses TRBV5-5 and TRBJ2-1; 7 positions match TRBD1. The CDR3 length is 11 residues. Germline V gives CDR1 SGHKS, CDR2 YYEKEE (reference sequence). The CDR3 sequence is CASSFTGAQVF. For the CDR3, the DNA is TGTGCCAGCAGCTTTACAGGGGCTCAGGTCTTC.

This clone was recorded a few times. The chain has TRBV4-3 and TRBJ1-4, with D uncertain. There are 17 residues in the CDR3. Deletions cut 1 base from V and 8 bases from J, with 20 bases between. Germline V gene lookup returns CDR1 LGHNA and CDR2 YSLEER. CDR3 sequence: CASSQAPPSDLGEKLFF. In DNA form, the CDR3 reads TGCGCCAGCAGCCAAGCCCCTCCGTCTGATCTCGGGGAAAAACTGTTTTTT.

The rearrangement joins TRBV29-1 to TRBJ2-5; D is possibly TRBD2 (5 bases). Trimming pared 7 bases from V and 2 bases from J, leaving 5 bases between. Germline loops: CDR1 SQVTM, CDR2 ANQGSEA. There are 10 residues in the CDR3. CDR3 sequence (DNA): TGCAGCGGAGGGCAAGAGACCCAGTACTTC. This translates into CSGGQETQYF.

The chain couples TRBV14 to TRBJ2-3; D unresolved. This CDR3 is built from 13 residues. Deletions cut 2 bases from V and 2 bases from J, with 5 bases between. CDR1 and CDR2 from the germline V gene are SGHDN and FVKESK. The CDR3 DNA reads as TGTGCCAGCAGCCAATATTCCACAGATACGCAGTATTTT. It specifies CASSQYSTDTQYF.

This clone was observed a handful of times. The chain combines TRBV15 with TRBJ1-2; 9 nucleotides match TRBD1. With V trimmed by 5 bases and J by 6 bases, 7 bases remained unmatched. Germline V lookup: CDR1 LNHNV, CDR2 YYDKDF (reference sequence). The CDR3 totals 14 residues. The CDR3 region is CATSPRDRVDGYTF. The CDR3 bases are TGTGCCACCAGCCCCCGGGACAGGGTCGATGGCTACACCTTC.

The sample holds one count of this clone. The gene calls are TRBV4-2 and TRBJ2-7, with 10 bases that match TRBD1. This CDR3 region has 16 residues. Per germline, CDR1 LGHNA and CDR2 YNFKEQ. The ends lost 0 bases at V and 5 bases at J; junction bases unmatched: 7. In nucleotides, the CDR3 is TGTGCCAGCAGCCAAGAGGGGACAGGGGCCCCCCACGAGCAGTACTTC. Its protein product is CASSQEGTGAPHEQYF.

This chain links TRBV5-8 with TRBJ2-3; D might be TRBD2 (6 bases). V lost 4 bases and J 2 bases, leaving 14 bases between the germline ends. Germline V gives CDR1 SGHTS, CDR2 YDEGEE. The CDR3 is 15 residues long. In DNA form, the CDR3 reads TGTGCCAGCAGCCCGAGGGGACTTCTCACAGATACGCAGTATTTT. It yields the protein CASSPRGLLTDTQYF. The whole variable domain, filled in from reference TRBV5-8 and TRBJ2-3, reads EAGVTQSPTHLIKTRGQQATLRCSPISGHTSVYWYQQALGLGLQFLLWYDEGEERNRGNFPPRFSGRQFPNYSSELNVNALELEDSALYLCASSPRGLLTDTQYFGPGTRLTVL.

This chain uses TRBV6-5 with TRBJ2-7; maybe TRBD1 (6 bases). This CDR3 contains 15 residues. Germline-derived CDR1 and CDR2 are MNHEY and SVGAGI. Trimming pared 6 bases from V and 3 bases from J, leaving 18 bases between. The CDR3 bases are TGTGCCAGCAGACTAGGGACATCGGGCCGCTACGAGCAGTACTTC. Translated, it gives CASRLGTSGRYEQYF.